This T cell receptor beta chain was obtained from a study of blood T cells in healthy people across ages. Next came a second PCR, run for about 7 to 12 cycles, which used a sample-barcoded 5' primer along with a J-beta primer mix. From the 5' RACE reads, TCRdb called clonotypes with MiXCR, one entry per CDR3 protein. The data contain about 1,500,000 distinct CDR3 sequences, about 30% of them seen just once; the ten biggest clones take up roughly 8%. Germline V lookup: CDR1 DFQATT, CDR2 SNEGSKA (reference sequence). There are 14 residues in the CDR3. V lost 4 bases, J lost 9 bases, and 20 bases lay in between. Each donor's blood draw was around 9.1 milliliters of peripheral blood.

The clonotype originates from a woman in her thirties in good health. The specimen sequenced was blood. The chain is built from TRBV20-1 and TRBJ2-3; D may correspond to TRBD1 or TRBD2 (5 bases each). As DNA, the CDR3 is TGCAGTGCTAATTCCGGGACCTCACACCCGACGCAGTATTTT. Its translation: CSANSGTSHPTQYF.